This TCR beta chain is drawn from a study of T cell responses to AZD1222 COVID-19 vaccine. Study background: Second-dose groups at about 4 or about 12 weeks were pooled.

General study points: Among spike-specific TCRs, nearly half reportedly target unmutated variant regions. At study baseline, merely six AZD1222 recipients were seropositive. The sample set comprised mostly white British donors with more females, and clonal diversity was possibly underestimated.

Only in-frame clones appear in the TCRdb table, and some are missing; sequencing was by immunoSEQ multiplex PCR. The data contain 95,000 to 150,000 clones, around 92% of them singletons. About this clone: Its antigen is unknown.

The junction had 10 bases not matched to a gene; V was cut back by 5 bases and J by 4 bases. The length of the CDR3 is 16 residues. Germline V lookup: CDR1 SGHDT, CDR2 YYEEEE. This sequence was found in an adult in good health. The chain links TRBV5-6 to TRBJ2-7; 12 positions agree with TRBD1. The sample here was peripheral blood, taken on day 0 of AZD1222 vaccination. The CDR3 DNA sequence: TGTGCCAGCAGAATCAAAGCGGGACAGGGGGCTTACGAGCAGTACTTC. It translates to CASRIKAGQGAYEQYF.